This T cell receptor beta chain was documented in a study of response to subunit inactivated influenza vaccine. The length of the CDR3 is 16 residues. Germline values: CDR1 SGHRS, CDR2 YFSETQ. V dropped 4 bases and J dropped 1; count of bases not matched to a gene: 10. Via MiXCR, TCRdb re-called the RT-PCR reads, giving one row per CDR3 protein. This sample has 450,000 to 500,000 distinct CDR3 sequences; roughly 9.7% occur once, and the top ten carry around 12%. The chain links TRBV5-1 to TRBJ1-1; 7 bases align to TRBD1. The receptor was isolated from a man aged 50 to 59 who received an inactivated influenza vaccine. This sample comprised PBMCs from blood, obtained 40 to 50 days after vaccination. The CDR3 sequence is CASSPEQGIGNTEAFF. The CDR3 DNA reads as TGCGCCAGCAGCCCAGAACAGGGGATCGGGAACACTGAAGCTTTCTTT.